Listed below are T cell receptor beta chains from one sample, sequenced in a study of graft-versus-host responses after intestinal transplantation. This table comes from immunoSEQ multiplex PCR, and its TCRdb copy is limited to in-frame clones, with some not included. The table has 90,000 to 100,000 clones, roughly 91% seen once. No antigens are known for them. The sequenced sample was unstimulated CD8+ T cells sorted from spleen or lymph node cells, obtained before intestinal transplant. The receptor set was obtained from a human donor who received an intestinal transplant. Both conserved end residues are part of each CDR3. D genes are given only for firm matches. Not every row has a clone size; where given, it reads once, few, many or a size class.

clone size: -; D gene: TRBD1; J gene: TRBJ2-7; V gene: TRBV30; CDR3 DNA: TGTGCCTGGAGCCGCGGGACAGGCCCGTGGGAGCAGTACTTC; CDR3 protein: CAWSRGTGPWEQYF
clone size: once; D gene: -; J gene: TRBJ2-7; V gene: TRBV27; CDR3 DNA: TGTGCCAGCAGTTTAACATCCTTAACCTACGAGCAGTACTTC; CDR3 protein: CASSLTSLTYEQYF
clone size: -; D gene: -; J gene: TRBJ2-3; V gene: TRBV15; CDR3 DNA: TGTGCCACCAGCAGAGATCGATTGGGGGCTAATCTTCCAGATACGCAGTATTTT; CDR3 protein: CATSRDRLGANLPDTQYF
clone size: -; D gene: -; J gene: TRBJ2-1; V gene: TRBV9; CDR3 DNA: TGTGCCAGCAGCGGACTACTAGAAAGGAATGAGCAGTTCTTC; CDR3 protein: CASSGLLERNEQFF
clone size: once; D gene: -; J gene: TRBJ1-1; V gene: TRBV13; CDR3 DNA: TGTGCCAGCAGCTTACCCGCGATGAACACTGAAGCTTTCTTT; CDR3 protein: CASSLPAMNTEAFF
clone size: -; D gene: -; J gene: TRBJ2-1; V gene: TRBV4-1; CDR3 DNA: TGCGCCAGCAGCCACCCCTTGAGGCCTGAGCAGTTCTTC; CDR3 protein: CASSHPLRPEQFF
clone size: -; D gene: -; J gene: TRBJ2-1; V gene: TRBV2; CDR3 DNA: TGTGCCAGCAGTGATACGAGGGCAGGGGCAAATGAGCAGTTCTTC; CDR3 protein: CASSDTRAGANEQFF
clone size: once; D gene: -; J gene: TRBJ1-1; V gene: TRBV6-5; CDR3 DNA: TGTGCCAGCAGGGGGGGAAGGACTGAAGCTTTCTTT; CDR3 protein: CASRGGRTEAFF
clone size: -; D gene: TRBD2; J gene: TRBJ2-1; V gene: TRBV6-1; CDR3 DNA: TGTGCCAGCAGTGTCGGCGGCGGGAGAGGCTACAATGAGCAGTTCTTC; CDR3 protein: CASSVGGGRGYNEQFF
clone size: -; D gene: TRBD2; J gene: TRBJ2-3; V gene: TRBV7-9; CDR3 DNA: TGTGCCAGCAGCCCCGCTAGCGGGGGAAGCACAGATACGCAGTATTTT; CDR3 protein: CASSPASGGSTDTQYF
clone size: -; D gene: TRBD1; J gene: TRBJ2-7; V gene: TRBV30; CDR3 DNA: TGTGCCTGGGAAAACGGGACAGGGGGTGTTTACGAGCAGTACTTC; CDR3 protein: CAWENGTGGVYEQYF
clone size: -; D gene: -; J gene: TRBJ2-7; V gene: TRBV19; CDR3 DNA: TGTGCCAGTAGTATATCTTCGGGAGAGGGCGAGCAGTACTTC; CDR3 protein: CASSISSGEGEQYF
clone size: -; D gene: TRBD2; J gene: TRBJ2-3; V gene: TRBV7-9; CDR3 DNA: TGTGCCAGCAGCCCTGCCCCTAGCGGGATCCCAGATACGCAGTATTTT; CDR3 protein: CASSPAPSGIPDTQYF
clone size: few; D gene: -; J gene: TRBJ1-1; V gene: TRBV4-2; CDR3 DNA: TGTGCCAGCAGCCTAGGGCCGGGGGACACTGAAGCTTTCTTT; CDR3 protein: CASSLGPGDTEAFF
clone size: once; D gene: TRBD1; J gene: TRBJ1-5; V gene: TRBV6-6; CDR3 DNA: TGTGCCAGCAGTTCCAAAGGACAGGACAATCAGCCCCAGCATTTT; CDR3 protein: CASSSKGQDNQPQHF
clone size: once; D gene: TRBD1; J gene: TRBJ2-4; V gene: TRBV28; CDR3 DNA: TGTGCCAGCAGTCAACTCACGGGACAGCACTACGCCAGTCCTTACTTC; CDR3 protein: CASSQLTGQHYASPYF
clone size: -; D gene: TRBD1; J gene: TRBJ1-1; V gene: TRBV13; CDR3 DNA: TGTGCCAGCAGCGACAGGGACATGAACACTGAAGCTTTCTTT; CDR3 protein: CASSDRDMNTEAFF
clone size: -; D gene: -; J gene: TRBJ2-7; V gene: TRBV2; CDR3 DNA: TGTGCCAGCAGTGTCGGGGTCCCCGAGTCCTACGAGCAGTACTTC; CDR3 protein: CASSVGVPESYEQYF
clone size: once; D gene: TRBD1; J gene: TRBJ2-2; V gene: TRBV11-3; CDR3 DNA: TGTGCCAGCAGCTCCCACAGGGGCGGCACCGGGGAGCTGTTTTTT; CDR3 protein: CASSSHRGGTGELFF
clone size: once; D gene: -; J gene: TRBJ2-1; V gene: TRBV9; CDR3 DNA: TGTGCCAGCAGCGTAGATGGGAGCTACAATGAGCAGTTCTTC; CDR3 protein: CASSVDGSYNEQFF